A selection of T cell receptor beta chains follows, all from one sample in a study of blood T cell repertoires in COVID-19. Data came from immunoSEQ multiplex PCR; TCRdb stores just in-frame clones and leaves some out. The data show around 230,000 clones, around 82% seen once. Sequenced sample: peripheral blood. These receptors originate from a woman aged 45-65 years with acute or convalescent COVID-19. Each CDR3 is given with its conserved first and last residue. D genes are given only for firm matches. Rows may omit the clone size; those that give it use once, few, many or a size class.

v_call	clone_size	j_call	d_call	cdr3_aa	cdr3_nt
TRBV24-1	-	TRBJ2-5	-	CATSSQSRETQYF	TGTGCCACCAGTTCTCAGAGCAGGGAGACCCAGTACTTC
TRBV5-1	-	TRBJ2-7	TRBD1	CASSLTGQGVYEQYF	TGCGCCAGCAGCTTGACGGGACAGGGGGTCTACGAGCAGTACTTC
TRBV5-6	few	TRBJ2-7	TRBD2	CASSPWAGGAYEQYF	TGTGCCAGCAGCCCCTGGGCGGGAGGGGCCTACGAGCAGTACTTC
TRBV7-3	-	TRBJ2-2	TRBD2	CASRAGGPGELFF	TGTGCCAGCAGGGCGGGAGGGCCCGGGGAGCTGTTTTTT
TRBV3-1/TRBV3-2	-	TRBJ1-1	-	CASSLRGTEAFF	TGTGCCAGCAGCCTCCGGGGAACTGAAGCTTTCTTT
TRBV6-6	-	TRBJ2-4	TRBD1	CASSFGQGKNIQYF	TGTGCCAGCAGTTTTGGACAGGGCAAAAACATTCAGTACTTC
TRBV2	-	TRBJ1-2	TRBD1	CASRPRDRAFGYTF	TGTGCCAGCCGACCTCGGGACAGGGCTTTTGGCTACACCTTC
TRBV11-2	once	TRBJ2-3	TRBD2	CASSLVGGRATDTQYF	TGTGCCAGCAGCTTAGTTGGGGGGAGGGCCACAGATACGCAGTATTTT
TRBV7-2	-	TRBJ2-7	TRBD2	CASSLFREASYEQYF	TGTGCCAGCAGCTTATTTCGGGAGGCCTCCTACGAGCAGTACTTC
TRBV10-3	few	TRBJ1-2	TRBD1	CAIHQGALSYGYTF	TGTGCCATCCATCAGGGGGCGCTGAGCTATGGCTACACCTTC
TRBV28	-	TRBJ2-2	TRBD2	CASSRRQGTRTGELFF	TGTGCCAGCAGTCGTAGGCAGGGGACTAGGACCGGGGAGCTGTTTTTT
TRBV28	once	TRBJ2-4	TRBD2	CASSSQGLAGKRDIQYF	TGTGCCAGCAGTTCCCAGGGACTAGCGGGAAAAAGGGACATTCAGTACTTC
TRBV9	-	TRBJ1-1	TRBD1	CASSPGQGRSNTEAFF	TGTGCCAGCAGCCCCGGACAGGGGCGATCGAACACTGAAGCTTTCTTT
TRBV5-6	-	TRBJ1-5	-	CASQAWAEPQHF	TGTGCCAGTCAAGCTTGGGCAGAACCCCAGCATTTT
TRBV20-1	-	TRBJ2-3	-	CSASQESLRGWADTQYF	TGCAGTGCGAGTCAAGAGTCATTGAGGGGGTGGGCAGATACGCAGTATTTT
TRBV5-1	-	TRBJ1-5	-	CASSLVGGNQPQHF	TGCGCCAGCAGCTTGGTAGGGGGCAATCAGCCCCAGCATTTT
TRBV5-1	-	TRBJ2-2	TRBD1	CASSQDRANTGELFF	TGCGCCAGCAGCCAGGACAGGGCCAACACCGGGGAGCTGTTTTTT
TRBV4-1	once	TRBJ2-5	-	CASSQDNRGGETQYF	TGCGCCAGCAGCCAGGACAACAGGGGAGGTGAGACCCAGTACTTC
TRBV6-5	-	TRBJ1-4	-	CASSYVTGDEKLFF	TGTGCCAGCAGTTACGTTACGGGGGATGAAAAACTGTTTTTT
TRBV28	-	TRBJ1-4	-	CASSSLTETNEKLFF	TGTGCCAGCAGTTCCCTGACAGAAACTAATGAAAAACTGTTTTTT
TRBV10-3	-	TRBJ1-3	-	CAISESNGNPGNTIYF	TGTGCCATCAGTGAGTCTAACGGGAACCCTGGAAACACCATATATTTT
TRBV27	-	TRBJ2-7	TRBD2	CASRLAGGEQYF	TGTGCCAGCAGACTAGCGGGGGGCGAGCAGTACTTC
TRBV30	-	TRBJ1-2	-	CAWRQTGGSNYGYTF	TGTGCCTGGAGGCAGACGGGGGGATCTAACTATGGCTACACCTTC
TRBV28	-	TRBJ1-6	-	CASSSRRSSYNSPLHF	TGTGCCAGCAGTTCCAGGAGGAGCTCCTATAATTCACCCCTCCACTTT
TRBV27	-	TRBJ2-1	TRBD2	CASSLLAGGQNEQFF	TGTGCCAGCAGTCTACTAGCGGGAGGCCAGAATGAGCAGTTCTTC
TRBV24-1	-	TRBJ2-5	TRBD2	CATSDPGLTTQETQYF	TGTGCCACCAGTGACCCGGGACTAACTACTCAAGAGACCCAGTACTTC
TRBV29-1	-	TRBJ2-1	-	CSVTIAVGEQFF	TGCAGCGTCACCATAGCGGTGGGGGAGCAGTTCTTC
TRBV1	-	TRBJ2-1	-	CTSSQAGLADNEQFF	TGCACCAGCAGCCAAGCCGGACTAGCGGACAATGAGCAGTTCTTC
TRBV11-2	-	TRBJ2-2	-	CASSLRSERATGELFF	TGTGCCAGCAGCTTACGTTCGGAGCGGGCTACCGGGGAGCTGTTTTTT
TRBV19	-	TRBJ2-3	TRBD2	CASRTPSGRRDTQYF	TGTGCCAGTAGAACGCCTAGCGGGAGGAGAGATACGCAGTATTTT
TRBV13	-	TRBJ1-1	TRBD1	CASSYNAGGWSEAFF	TGTGCCAGCAGCTATAACGCAGGGGGCTGGTCTGAAGCTTTCTTT
TRBV5-1	-	TRBJ2-7	-	CASSPAGYEQYF	TGCGCCAGCAGCCCTGCGGGGTACGAGCAGTACTTC
TRBV11-2	-	TRBJ2-5	-	CASSHELQETQYF	TGTGCCAGCAGCCATGAGCTTCAAGAGACCCAGTACTTC
TRBV5-1	-	TRBJ2-1	TRBD2	CASSFSGSSNEQFF	TGCGCCAGCAGCTTCAGCGGGAGCAGCAATGAGCAGTTCTTC
TRBV6-1	once	TRBJ1-6	-	CASSEDRDGSPLHF	TGTGCCAGCAGTGAAGACAGAGACGGTTCACCCCTCCACTTT
TRBV7-9	-	TRBJ1-2	-	CASSLERWGNGYTF	TGTGCCAGCAGCTTAGAGAGGTGGGGCAATGGCTACACCTTC
TRBV18	-	TRBJ2-7	TRBD1	CASSPQGAVTYEQYF	TGTGCCAGCTCACCCCAGGGGGCCGTAACCTACGAGCAGTACTTC
TRBV27	-	TRBJ2-7	TRBD2	CASSLAGAYEQYF	TGTGCCAGCAGTTTAGCGGGAGCCTACGAGCAGTACTTC
TRBV6-1	-	TRBJ2-7	-	CASSEVQGASYEQYF	TGTGCCAGCAGTGAAGTACAGGGTGCCTCCTACGAGCAGTACTTC
TRBV5-1	-	TRBJ1-3	-	CASSPDLGQPGNTIYF	TGCGCCAGCAGCCCGGACCTAGGACAGCCTGGAAACACCATATATTTT
TRBV2	-	TRBJ1-5	TRBD1	CASSGQVNRAGHQPQHF	TGTGCCAGCTCGGGACAGGTAAATAGAGCCGGTCATCAGCCCCAGCATTTT
TRBV5-4	-	TRBJ1-1	TRBD1	CASSLGPTGKNEAFF	TGTGCCAGCAGCTTGGGTCCGACAGGGAAGAATGAAGCTTTCTTT
TRBV19	-	TRBJ2-3	TRBD2	CASSTPLAGLADTQYF	TGTGCCAGTAGCACACCGCTAGCGGGTCTAGCAGATACGCAGTATTTT
TRBV25-1	once	TRBJ2-2	-	CASSELEQGGTGELFF	TGTGCCAGCAGTGAATTGGAGCAGGGGGGCACCGGGGAGCTGTTTTTT
TRBV11-3	-	TRBJ2-3	TRBD1	CASSAGGRDTQYF	TGTGCCAGCAGCGCAGGGGGTCGGGATACGCAGTATTTT
TRBV24-1	-	TRBJ2-3	-	CATSDPSKGGGDTQYF	TGTGCCACCAGTGACCCCTCCAAGGGCGGAGGGGATACGCAGTATTTT
TRBV24-1	-	TRBJ1-4	TRBD1	CATSDGTGLNEKLFF	TGTGCCACCAGTGATGGGACAGGTTTAAATGAAAAACTGTTTTTT
TRBV3-1/TRBV3-2	-	TRBJ2-1	TRBD1	CASSPLFRQGGDEQFF	TGTGCCAGCAGCCCACTCTTTAGACAGGGTGGGGATGAGCAGTTCTTC